These T cell receptor beta chains were read from a single sample in a study of T cell responses to AZD1222 COVID-19 vaccine. Sequenced by immunoSEQ multiplex PCR; TCRdb stores in-frame clones only, minus some. The table includes about 150,000 clones, around 90% detected once. Sequenced material: peripheral blood, taken 28 days after the second AZD1222 dose. The receptors stem from an adult who received the AZD1222 COVID-19 vaccine. CDR3s include the opening cysteine and the closing phenylalanine or tryptophan. Each record gives: clone size, J gene, V gene, D gene, CDR3 length, CDR3 protein, CDR3 DNA. The D gene is left open where the match is weak. Size tells how often a clone was seen (once, few, many) or the class of an expanded clone, and some rows leave it out.

clone size: .
J gene: TRBJ1-4
V gene: TRBV27
D gene: .
CDR3 length: 15
CDR3 protein: CASSFVGSQNEKLFF
CDR3 DNA: TGTGCCAGCAGTTTCGTGGGCAGCCAAAATGAAAAACTGTTTTTT

clone size: once
J gene: TRBJ1-2
V gene: TRBV6-5
D gene: TRBD1
CDR3 length: 14
CDR3 protein: CASRGGDREGGYTF
CDR3 DNA: TGTGCCAGCAGAGGGGGCGACAGGGAGGGAGGCTACACCTTC

clone size: .
J gene: TRBJ2-7
V gene: TRBV10-2
D gene: TRBD2
CDR3 length: 12
CDR3 protein: CASSDPGGEQYF
CDR3 DNA: TGCGCCAGCAGTGATCCGGGGGGAGAGCAGTACTTC

clone size: .
J gene: TRBJ2-7
V gene: TRBV6-5
D gene: TRBD2
CDR3 length: 15
CDR3 protein: CASSYSAGGKYEQYF
CDR3 DNA: TGTGCCAGCAGTTACTCGGCGGGAGGGAAGTACGAGCAGTACTTC

clone size: .
J gene: TRBJ1-6
V gene: TRBV2
D gene: .
CDR3 length: 12
CDR3 protein: CASSGDNSPLHF
CDR3 DNA: TGTGCCAGCTCAGGGGATAATTCACCCCTCCACTTT

clone size: .
J gene: TRBJ2-3
V gene: TRBV5-1
D gene: .
CDR3 length: 14
CDR3 protein: CASRTGEVTDTQYF
CDR3 DNA: TGCGCCAGCCGGACGGGAGAGGTCACAGATACGCAGTATTTT

clone size: .
J gene: TRBJ1-6
V gene: TRBV30
D gene: .
CDR3 length: 14
CDR3 protein: CAWKSEPYNSPLHF
CDR3 DNA: TGTGCCTGGAAATCGGAACCCTATAATTCACCCCTCCACTTT

clone size: few
J gene: TRBJ1-6
V gene: TRBV28
D gene: .
CDR3 length: 16
CDR3 protein: CASSLYSGLDHSPLHF
CDR3 DNA: TGTGCCAGCAGTTTATACTCAGGGTTGGACCATTCACCCCTCCACTTT

clone size: once
J gene: TRBJ2-3
V gene: TRBV2
D gene: TRBD2
CDR3 length: 16
CDR3 protein: CASSETSGSPTDTQYF
CDR3 DNA: TGTGCCAGCAGTGAAACTAGCGGGAGCCCCACAGATACGCAGTATTTT

clone size: .
J gene: TRBJ1-5
V gene: TRBV9
D gene: .
CDR3 length: 13
CDR3 protein: CASSVDTYQPQHF
CDR3 DNA: TGTGCCAGCAGCGTAGACACGTATCAGCCCCAGCATTTT

clone size: few
J gene: TRBJ2-1
V gene: TRBV5-6
D gene: TRBD2
CDR3 length: 15
CDR3 protein: CASSATSGRAGEQFF
CDR3 DNA: TGTGCCAGCAGCGCCACTAGCGGGAGGGCGGGTGAGCAGTTCTTC

clone size: .
J gene: TRBJ2-3
V gene: TRBV4-1
D gene: TRBD2
CDR3 length: 16
CDR3 protein: CASSQGTSGGANTQYF
CDR3 DNA: TGCGCCAGCAGCCAGGGGACTAGCGGGGGGGCGAATACGCAGTATTTT

clone size: .
J gene: TRBJ1-1
V gene: TRBV7-2
D gene: .
CDR3 length: 15
CDR3 protein: CASSLAAADGTEAFF
CDR3 DNA: TGTGCCAGCAGCTTAGCGGCGGCAGACGGCACTGAAGCTTTCTTT

clone size: .
J gene: TRBJ1-2
V gene: TRBV4-1
D gene: .
CDR3 length: 14
CDR3 protein: CASSQDRGIGGYTF
CDR3 DNA: TGCGCCAGCAGCCAAGACAGGGGAATTGGTGGCTACACCTTC

clone size: .
J gene: TRBJ2-7
V gene: TRBV5-6
D gene: .
CDR3 length: 14
CDR3 protein: CASSSPGPRNEQYF
CDR3 DNA: TGTGCCAGCAGCTCTCCGGGGCCGAGGAACGAGCAGTACTTC

clone size: .
J gene: TRBJ1-4
V gene: TRBV30
D gene: .
CDR3 length: 12
CDR3 protein: CAWSPGREKLFF
CDR3 DNA: TGTGCCTGGAGTCCTGGGCGGGAAAAACTGTTTTTT

clone size: .
J gene: TRBJ2-7
V gene: TRBV11-3
D gene: .
CDR3 length: 14
CDR3 protein: CASSPTRDSYEQYF
CDR3 DNA: TGTGCCAGCAGCCCCACCCGGGATTCCTACGAGCAGTACTTC

clone size: .
J gene: TRBJ2-3
V gene: TRBV15
D gene: .
CDR3 length: 13
CDR3 protein: CATSRDPPDTQYF
CDR3 DNA: TGTGCCACCAGCAGAGACCCGCCGGATACGCAGTATTTT

clone size: .
J gene: TRBJ2-2
V gene: TRBV28
D gene: .
CDR3 length: 15
CDR3 protein: CASSLASGVTGELFF
CDR3 DNA: TGTGCCAGCAGTTTGGCCTCGGGGGTCACCGGGGAGCTGTTTTTT

clone size: .
J gene: TRBJ2-4
V gene: TRBV6-5
D gene: .
CDR3 length: 12
CDR3 protein: CASSPGFNIQYF
CDR3 DNA: TGTGCCAGCAGTCCCGGGTTCAACATTCAGTACTTC

clone size: few
J gene: TRBJ1-3
V gene: TRBV9
D gene: .
CDR3 length: 15
CDR3 protein: CASSVDGRVGNTIYF
CDR3 DNA: TGTGCCAGCAGCGTAGATGGCAGGGTTGGAAACACCATATATTTT

clone size: .
J gene: TRBJ1-5
V gene: TRBV6-2/TRBV6-3
D gene: .
CDR3 length: 12
CDR3 protein: CASSYLNQPQHF
CDR3 DNA: TGTGCCAGCAGTTACCTCAATCAGCCCCAGCATTTT

clone size: .
J gene: TRBJ1-4
V gene: TRBV18
D gene: .
CDR3 length: 16
CDR3 protein: CASSPSTGGENEKLFF
CDR3 DNA: TGTGCCAGCTCACCTTCGACGGGGGGCGAAAATGAAAAACTGTTTTTT

clone size: .
J gene: TRBJ1-6
V gene: TRBV4-1
D gene: TRBD1
CDR3 length: 16
CDR3 protein: CASSQEGGDRGSPLHF
CDR3 DNA: TGCGCCAGCAGCCAAGAGGGGGGGGACAGGGGCTCACCCCTCCACTTT

clone size: .
J gene: TRBJ2-6
V gene: TRBV28
D gene: TRBD1
CDR3 length: 20
CDR3 protein: CASSFLGLGQGVSGANVLTF
CDR3 DNA: TGTGCCAGCAGTTTCCTTGGGCTTGGACAGGGGGTCTCTGGGGCCAACGTCCTGACTTTC

clone size: .
J gene: TRBJ2-4
V gene: TRBV3-1/TRBV3-2
D gene: .
CDR3 length: 15
CDR3 protein: CASSQESVRRNIQYF
CDR3 DNA: TGTGCCAGCAGCCAAGAGTCGGTCCGGAGAAACATTCAGTACTTC

clone size: .
J gene: TRBJ1-5
V gene: TRBV6-5
D gene: .
CDR3 length: 13
CDR3 protein: CASSYAGDQPQHF
CDR3 DNA: TGTGCCAGCAGTTATGCAGGGGATCAGCCCCAGCATTTT

clone size: many
J gene: TRBJ2-7
V gene: TRBV18
D gene: TRBD2
CDR3 length: 16
CDR3 protein: CASSPYGTRVDYEQYF
CDR3 DNA: TGTGCCAGCTCACCTTACGGGACTAGGGTGGACTACGAGCAGTACTTC

clone size: .
J gene: TRBJ1-6
V gene: TRBV19
D gene: .
CDR3 length: 17
CDR3 protein: CASSIVAASMGNSPLHF
CDR3 DNA: TGTGCCAGTAGTATAGTGGCGGCCTCTATGGGTAATTCACCCCTCCACTTT

clone size: few
J gene: TRBJ1-2
V gene: TRBV28
D gene: TRBD1
CDR3 length: 12
CDR3 protein: CASSVDRGGYTF
CDR3 DNA: TGTGCCAGCAGCGTGGACAGGGGCGGCTACACCTTC

clone size: .
J gene: TRBJ2-1
V gene: TRBV7-2
D gene: TRBD2
CDR3 length: 11
CDR3 protein: CASRRDYRQFF
CDR3 DNA: TGTGCCAGCAGAAGGGACTACCGGCAGTTCTTC

clone size: once
J gene: TRBJ1-5
V gene: TRBV9
D gene: TRBD1
CDR3 length: 15
CDR3 protein: CASSRGQGKDQPQHF
CDR3 DNA: TGTGCCAGCAGCAGGGGACAGGGGAAAGATCAGCCCCAGCATTTT

clone size: .
J gene: TRBJ2-2
V gene: TRBV2
D gene: .
CDR3 length: 15
CDR3 protein: CASSGRDLGTGELFF
CDR3 DNA: TGTGCCAGCAGTGGACGCGACCTAGGGACCGGGGAGCTGTTTTTT

clone size: .
J gene: TRBJ1-6
V gene: TRBV7-9
D gene: .
CDR3 length: 15
CDR3 protein: CASSLRQGHNSPLHF
CDR3 DNA: TGTGCCAGCAGCTTGAGGCAGGGGCATAATTCACCCCTCCACTTT

clone size: .
J gene: TRBJ1-6
V gene: TRBV7-2
D gene: .
CDR3 length: 14
CDR3 protein: CASSPGAGPTPLHF
CDR3 DNA: TGTGCCAGCAGCCCCGGCGCAGGCCCTACACCCCTCCACTTT

clone size: .
J gene: TRBJ2-7
V gene: TRBV9
D gene: TRBD1
CDR3 length: 15
CDR3 protein: CASSVTGQGRSEQYF
CDR3 DNA: TGTGCCAGCAGCGTAACGGGACAGGGTAGATCCGAGCAGTACTTC

clone size: .
J gene: TRBJ2-2
V gene: TRBV28
D gene: TRBD1
CDR3 length: 16
CDR3 protein: CASSFKGAMNTGELFF
CDR3 DNA: TGTGCCAGCAGTTTTAAGGGGGCGATGAACACCGGGGAGCTGTTTTTT

clone size: .
J gene: TRBJ2-4
V gene: TRBV11-1
D gene: TRBD2
CDR3 length: 14
CDR3 protein: CASSPPGGVDIQYF
CDR3 DNA: TGTGCCAGCAGCCCGCCGGGGGGTGTAGACATTCAGTACTTC

clone size: .
J gene: TRBJ1-4
V gene: TRBV28
D gene: TRBD1
CDR3 length: 15
CDR3 protein: CASSSLGQGHEKLFF
CDR3 DNA: TGTGCCAGCAGTAGCCTAGGACAGGGGCACGAAAAACTGTTTTTT

clone size: few
J gene: TRBJ1-5
V gene: TRBV2
D gene: .
CDR3 length: 13
CDR3 protein: CASTQDRDQPQHF
CDR3 DNA: TGTGCCAGCACTCAGGACCGGGATCAGCCCCAGCATTTT

clone size: .
J gene: TRBJ1-1
V gene: TRBV6-5
D gene: .
CDR3 length: 16
CDR3 protein: CASSYLFGSPNTEAFF
CDR3 DNA: TGTGCCAGCAGTTACTTGTTTGGGTCTCCCAACACTGAAGCTTTCTTT

clone size: .
J gene: TRBJ2-7
V gene: TRBV2
D gene: TRBD1
CDR3 length: 14
CDR3 protein: CASRPSTGGYEQYF
CDR3 DNA: TGTGCCAGCAGACCTTCGACAGGGGGCTACGAGCAGTACTTC

clone size: .
J gene: TRBJ1-6
V gene: TRBV5-1
D gene: .
CDR3 length: 14
CDR3 protein: CASRSGQNNSPLHF
CDR3 DNA: TGCGCCAGCAGATCGGGGCAGAATAATTCACCCCTCCACTTT

clone size: .
J gene: TRBJ2-1
V gene: TRBV7-2
D gene: TRBD2
CDR3 length: 14
CDR3 protein: CASSLLVAGSSQFF
CDR3 DNA: TGTGCCAGCAGCTTATTGGTAGCGGGCAGCTCGCAGTTCTTC

clone size: .
J gene: TRBJ2-3
V gene: TRBV10-3
D gene: TRBD1
CDR3 length: 14
CDR3 protein: CAIRKTGDADTQYF
CDR3 DNA: TGTGCCATCAGAAAGACAGGGGACGCAGATACGCAGTATTTT

clone size: .
J gene: TRBJ1-2
V gene: TRBV18
D gene: .
CDR3 length: 13
CDR3 protein: CASSQRINYGYTF
CDR3 DNA: TGTGCCAGCTCGCAACGGATCAACTATGGCTACACCTTC

clone size: .
J gene: TRBJ1-4
V gene: TRBV7-9
D gene: .
CDR3 length: 14
CDR3 protein: CASSLAGENEKLFF
CDR3 DNA: TGTGCCAGCAGCTTAGCAGGGGAGAATGAAAAACTGTTTTTT

clone size: .
J gene: TRBJ2-5
V gene: TRBV2
D gene: .
CDR3 length: 13
CDR3 protein: CASSGMGMETQYF
CDR3 DNA: TGTGCCAGCAGTGGGATGGGTATGGAGACCCAGTACTTC

clone size: .
J gene: TRBJ2-1
V gene: TRBV24-1
D gene: .
CDR3 length: 15
CDR3 protein: CATSREGDRINEQFF
CDR3 DNA: TGTGCCACCAGTCGTGAGGGCGATAGAATTAATGAGCAGTTCTTC

clone size: .
J gene: TRBJ1-4
V gene: TRBV9
D gene: .
CDR3 length: 14
CDR3 protein: CASSQGGAAEKLFF
CDR3 DNA: TGTGCCAGCAGCCAAGGAGGGGCGGCTGAAAAACTGTTTTTT

clone size: .
J gene: TRBJ2-2
V gene: TRBV4-2
D gene: TRBD2
CDR3 length: 15
CDR3 protein: CASSQGLVGHGELFF
CDR3 DNA: TGTGCCAGCAGCCAGGGACTAGTCGGTCACGGGGAGCTGTTTTTT

clone size: .
J gene: TRBJ2-7
V gene: TRBV2
D gene: TRBD1
CDR3 length: 12
CDR3 protein: CANSGGTGEQYF
CDR3 DNA: TGTGCCAACTCAGGGGGAACTGGCGAGCAGTACTTC

clone size: .
J gene: TRBJ1-2
V gene: TRBV27
D gene: .
CDR3 length: 14
CDR3 protein: CASTPRDGPYGYTF
CDR3 DNA: TGTGCCAGCACCCCAAGGGACGGCCCCTATGGCTACACCTTC